These T cell receptor beta chains were read from a single sample in a study of blood T cell repertoires in COVID-19. Repertoires were generated with immunoSEQ multiplex PCR, while TCRdb's copy carries only in-frame clones and drops some. The sample consists of approximately 150,000 clones, roughly 82% of them appearing once. Sequencing was performed on peripheral blood. These receptors were taken from a woman between 45 and 65 years old in a cohort sampled during active or convalescent COVID-19. Each CDR3 is given with its conserved first and last residue.

V gene: TRBV29-1
J gene: TRBJ2-1
CDR3 protein: CSVRFGQVDNEQFF

V gene: TRBV24-1
J gene: TRBJ2-2
CDR3 protein: CATSAAEAPNTGELFF

V gene: TRBV5-1
J gene: TRBJ2-3
CDR3 protein: CASSLAAGGTDTQYF

V gene: TRBV19
J gene: TRBJ2-7
CDR3 protein: CASSLYLAGRSSSYEQYF

V gene: TRBV5-6
J gene: TRBJ1-4
CDR3 protein: CASSLGEAEGTNEKLFF

V gene: TRBV6-1
J gene: TRBJ2-2
CDR3 protein: CASSEGYGNRNTGELFF

V gene: TRBV4-1
J gene: TRBJ1-2
CDR3 protein: CASSQVWTIGSPTSNYGYTF

V gene: TRBV18
J gene: TRBJ1-3
CDR3 protein: CASSPSRDRGYSGNTIYF

V gene: TRBV7-8
J gene: TRBJ2-7
CDR3 protein: CASSPPRDSNYEQYF

V gene: TRBV7-9
J gene: TRBJ2-5
CDR3 protein: CASSIISGTAKETQYF

V gene: TRBV7-2
J gene: TRBJ1-2
CDR3 protein: CASSTRGGQGGYTF

V gene: TRBV27
J gene: TRBJ1-2
CDR3 protein: CASRGGQGAGYGYTF

V gene: TRBV7-8
J gene: TRBJ1-6
CDR3 protein: CASSPNRVLTHNSPLHF

V gene: TRBV24-1
J gene: TRBJ1-2
CDR3 protein: CATSGRPRRIYGYTF

V gene: TRBV9
J gene: TRBJ1-1
CDR3 protein: CASSVAGNTEAFF

V gene: TRBV7-2
J gene: TRBJ1-4
CDR3 protein: CASSLVGTGGAEGEKLFF

V gene: TRBV4-1
J gene: TRBJ2-5
CDR3 protein: CASSQDPTSIVGSQYF

V gene: TRBV6-5
J gene: TRBJ1-1
CDR3 protein: CASSKDRETEAFF

V gene: TRBV3-1/TRBV3-2
J gene: TRBJ1-2
CDR3 protein: CASGTGDGYTF

V gene: TRBV5-4
J gene: TRBJ1-1
CDR3 protein: CASSSLDRDTEAFF

V gene: TRBV5-1
J gene: TRBJ1-2
CDR3 protein: CASSSGTEFYGYTF

V gene: TRBV29-1
J gene: TRBJ2-2
CDR3 protein: CSVAGRGKSGGELFF

V gene: TRBV10-3
J gene: TRBJ2-1
CDR3 protein: CAISPASGEYNEQFF

V gene: TRBV7-6
J gene: TRBJ2-1
CDR3 protein: CASSFRGGGPYNEQFF

V gene: TRBV11-1
J gene: TRBJ1-1
CDR3 protein: CATRQELNTEAFF